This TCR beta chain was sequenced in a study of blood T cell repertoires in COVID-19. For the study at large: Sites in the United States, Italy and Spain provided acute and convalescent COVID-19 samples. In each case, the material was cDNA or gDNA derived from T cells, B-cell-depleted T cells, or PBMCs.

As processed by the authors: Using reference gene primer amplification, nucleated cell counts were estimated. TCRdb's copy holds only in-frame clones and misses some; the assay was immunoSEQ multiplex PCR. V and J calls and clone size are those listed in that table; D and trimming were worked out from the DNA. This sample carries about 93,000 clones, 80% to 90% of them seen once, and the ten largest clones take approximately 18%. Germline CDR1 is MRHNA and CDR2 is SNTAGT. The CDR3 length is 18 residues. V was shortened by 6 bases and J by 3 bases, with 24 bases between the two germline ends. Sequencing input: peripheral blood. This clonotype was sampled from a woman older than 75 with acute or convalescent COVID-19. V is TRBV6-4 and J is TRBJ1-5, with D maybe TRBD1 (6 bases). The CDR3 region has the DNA TGTGCCAGCAGGCCCGATTGTGGACAGTTAAAGTTCAATCAGCCCCAGCATTTT. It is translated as CASRPDCGQLKFNQPQHF.